The 17 T cell receptor beta chains below come from one sample, sequenced in a study of blood T cells in healthy people across ages. A sample-barcoded 5' primer and a J-beta primer mix were used in a second PCR of roughly 7 to 11 cycles. TCRdb itself ran the 5' RACE reads through MiXCR, one entry per CDR3 protein. The data hold about 1.5 million distinct CDR3 sequences, with approximately 39% observed a single time. The sequencing sample was made of blood. These receptors came from a woman aged 18 to 35 in good health.

This chain connects TRBV4-1 to TRBJ2-2; D may be TRBD2 (7 bases). Trimming removed 2 bases at V and 6 bases at J, with 10 bases between. Germline CDR1 is MGHRA and CDR2 is YSYEKL. This CDR3 is 14 amino acids long. CDR3 nucleotide sequence: TGCGCCAGCAGCCAACCGGGGGGCCCCGGGGAGCTGTTTTTT. Translated, it gives CASSQPGGPGELFF.

Here the CDR3 DNA reads TGTGCCAGCAGTTACGGGGGGGGAGGAACTGAAGCTTTCTTT. Protein product: CASSYGGGGTEAFF. This chain connects TRBV6-5 to TRBJ1-1; TRBD1 might be the D (5 bases). CDR1 MNHEY and CDR2 SVGAGI come from the germline V gene. The CDR3 is made up of 14 amino acids. Trimming took 2 bases from V and 5 from J, leaving 12 bases between them.

As DNA, the CDR3 is TGTGCCAGTAGTATAGATCTTGGAGAGCAGTTCTTC. Protein: CASSIDLGEQFF. The chain joins TRBV19 to TRBJ2-1; D gene unclear. Germline CDR1 is LNHDA and CDR2 is SQIVND (reference sequence). The V end was cut by 0 bases, the J end by 10 bases, with 7 bases between. This CDR3 spans 12 amino acids.

This clonotype has just a few counts. This chain joins TRBV12-3 or TRBV12-4 and TRBJ2-2; the D gene could be TRBD1 or TRBD2 (5 bases each). With 5 bases removed from V and 2 bases from J, the gap between germline ends came to 12 bases. CDR3 length: 15 residues. The CDR3 loop is CASSPGQYNTGELFF. The CDR3 DNA reads as TGTGCCAGCAGTCCGGGGCAGTATAACACCGGGGAGCTGTTTTTT.

CDR3 bases: TGTGCCAGCAGCTTACCTGGGACAGGGTCTGGGACAATGAACACTGAAGCTTTCTTT. This codes for CASSLPGTGSGTMNTEAFF. The chain has TRBV7-9 and TRBJ1-1; the match to TRBD1 covers 9 bases. V lost 2 bases to trimming and J lost 0 bases; unmatched junction nucleotides: 13. CDR1 and CDR2 (germline): SEHNR, FQNEAQ (reference sequence). The CDR3 totals 19 residues.

The chain links TRBV5-6 to TRBJ2-1, with 11 bases aligning to TRBD2. With 4 bases clipped from V and 4 bases from J, the junction kept 7 bases outside the gene matches. Germline assignment: CDR1 SGHDT and CDR2 YYEEEE. The CDR3 contains 16 residues. The CDR3 spells CASSVWIAGGYNEQFF. The CDR3 DNA reads TGTGCCAGCAGCGTCTGGATAGCGGGAGGGTACAATGAGCAGTTCTTC.

The chain has TRBV20-1 and TRBJ2-2; D call uncertain. Germline V gene data show CDR1 as DFQATT and CDR2 as SNEGSKA (reference sequence). CDR3 length: 14 residues. V gave up 2 bases and J gave up 2 bases, with 9 bases separating them. The CDR3 DNA reads TGCAGTGCTAGATCCGGGTCCAACACCGGGGAGCTGTTTTTT. This translates into CSARSGSNTGELFF.

This clonotype was seen more than once but under ten times. The chain joins TRBV4-1 to TRBJ2-5; TRBD2 agrees at 9 bases. V trimming: 1 base; J trimming: 2 bases; junction bases outside the gene matches: 5. Germline CDR1 and CDR2: MGHRA and YSYEKL. The CDR3 loop spans 16 amino acids. In DNA, the CDR3 is TGCGCCAGCAGCCAAGGTCCTAGCGGGGTACAAGAGACCCAGTACTTC. As protein: CASSQGPSGVQETQYF.

V and J are TRBV20-1 and TRBJ2-3, with D possibly matching TRBD1 (6 bases). The CDR3 is made up of 13 amino acids. Trimming stripped 3 bases from V and 5 bases from J, with 12 bases between. Germline V lookup: CDR1 DFQATT, CDR2 SNEGSKA (reference sequence). CDR3 loop: CSARDSFIDTQYF. CDR3 DNA: TGCAGTGCTAGGGACAGTTTCATAGATACGCAGTATTTT.

This chain connects TRBV12-3 or TRBV12-4 to TRBJ2-7, with 8 nucleotides matching TRBD1. The CDR3 contains 13 residues. The ends lost 8 bases at V and 6 bases at J; junction bases unmatched: 9. The CDR3 sequence: CASGPQGASEQYF. The CDR3, as DNA: TGTGCCAGCGGCCCTCAGGGGGCGTCCGAGCAGTACTTC.

This clonotype has just a few counts. V and J are TRBV20-1 and TRBJ2-1; 12 nucleotides match TRBD2. The V gene end was trimmed by 3 bases and the J gene end by 0 bases; junction bases not matched to a gene: 6. CDR3 length equals 17 residues. Per the germline V gene, CDR1 is DFQATT and CDR2 is SNEGSKA (reference sequence). The CDR3 sequence is CSASSGLAGSSYNEQFF. CDR3 nucleotides: TGCAGTGCTAGTTCGGGACTAGCGGGCAGCTCCTACAATGAGCAGTTCTTC.

This clonotype was detected only a few times. The chain recombines TRBV27 with TRBJ2-1; maybe TRBD2 (5 bases). The CDR3 runs 16 residues. Germline-derived CDR1 and CDR2 are MNHEY and SMNVEV (reference sequence). V was pared by 7 bases and J by 7 bases, with 23 bases between. CDR3 bases: TGTGCCAGCACTTTTGGTAGTACGGCGGGTTGGAATGAGCAGTTCTTC. Translated: CASTFGSTAGWNEQFF.

The chain links TRBV20-1 to TRBJ2-5; unclear D gene. This CDR3 is built from 13 residues. Germline values: CDR1 DFQATT, CDR2 SNEGSKA (reference sequence). Trimming took off 0 bases at V and 1 base at J, with 6 bases between the two ends. The CDR3 loop is CSARESSQETQYF. As DNA, the CDR3 is TGCAGTGCTAGAGAGAGCTCCCAAGAGACCCAGTACTTC.

The chain recombines TRBV13 with TRBJ2-2; 12 nucleotides align to TRBD2. The J segment lost 0 bases and the V segment lost 5 bases, leaving 10 bases of the junction unmatched. This CDR3 has 19 residues. CDR1 and CDR2 (germline): PRHDT, FYEKMQ (reference sequence). CDR3 DNA sequence: TGTGCCAGCAGCGGACAGACTAGCGGGAGTACCCCGAACACCGGGGAGCTGTTTTTT. It translates to CASSGQTSGSTPNTGELFF.

V is TRBV4-3 and J is TRBJ2-6, with D perhaps TRBD1 (5 bases). This CDR3 is built from 19 residues. Germline CDR1 LGHNA, CDR2 YSLEER. V lost 3 bases to trimming and J lost 5 bases, with 23 bases between them. Written as DNA, the CDR3 is TGCGCCAGCAGCCAGACCACTACAAGGGGCTCAACCCGGGCCAACGTCCTGACTTTC. Amino acids: CASSQTTTRGSTRANVLTF.

In regard to this clonotype: Germline is not matched at one junction end, which may reflect a read error. The chain combines TRBV20-1 with TRBJ2-1; 9 bases agree with TRBD2. CDR3 length: 15 residues. Germline-derived CDR1 and CDR2 are DFQATT and SNEGSKA (reference sequence). The CDR3, as DNA: TGCAGTGCTAGAGAGGCGGGAGGGCCCTACGATGAGCAGTTCTTC. Translation gives CSAREAGGPYDEQFF.

The gene calls are TRBV7-9 and TRBJ2-1; 10 bases line up with TRBD2. V lost 4 bases to trimming and J lost 10 bases; unmatched junction nucleotides: 7. CDR1 is SEHNR and CDR2 is FQNEAQ in the germline V gene (reference sequence). The CDR3 runs to 14 residues. The CDR3 nucleotides are TGTGCCAGCAGCTGGGGGACTAGCGAGAACGAGCAGTTCTTC. Translation: CASSWGTSENEQFF.